A single sample gave rise to the 15 T cell receptor beta chains below, sequenced in a study of cytomegalovirus exposure and HLA in healthy donors. 13 Jbeta primers and 60 Vbeta primers were used for the PCR. The method was immunoSEQ multiplex PCR; TCRdb's version includes in-frame clones alone and lacks a portion of them. Counted here are 150,000 or so clones, around 78% occurring once; the ten biggest clones make up 1.5% to 1.7%. Input material: PBMCs. These receptors were taken from a middle-aged man in good health and CMV-seronegative.

The chain links TRBV7-9 to TRBJ2-7; 7 bases line up with TRBD1. CDR1 and CDR2 from the germline V gene are SEHNR and FQNEAQ (reference sequence). J was trimmed by 0 bases and V by 6 bases; bases with no gene match: 8. CDR3 size: 15 residues. For the CDR3, the DNA is TGTGCCAGCAGGCGGACAGGTAATTCCTCCTACGAGCAGTACTTC. Its protein product is CASRRTGNSSYEQYF. Variable domain in full (rest from reference TRBV7-9 and TRBJ2-7): DTGVSQNPRHKITKRGQNVTFRCDPISEHNRLYWYRQTLGQGPEFLTYFQNEAQLEKSRLLSDRFSAERPKGSFSTLEIQRTEQGDSAMYLCASRRTGNSSYEQYFGPGTRLTVT.

The gene calls are TRBV7-2 and TRBJ2-2; 8 bases are a match to TRBD2. Germline V gene sequence: CDR1 SGHTA, CDR2 FQGNSA. The junction had 5 bases not matched to a gene; V was cut back by 5 bases and J by 0 bases. The CDR3 has 16 residues. Written as DNA, the CDR3 is TGTGCCAGCAGCCGAGCGGGACTAGCGAACACCGGGGAGCTGTTTTTT. Translation: CASSRAGLANTGELFF.

V usage is TRBV2 and J usage is TRBJ2-7; D gene unclear. The CDR3 runs 13 residues. Germline V CDR1 and CDR2: SNHLY, FYNNEI. Trimming removed 7 bases from V and 6 bases from J, with 16 bases in between. CDR3 sequence reads: CASNLVDSAEQYF. The CDR3 bases are TGTGCCAGCAACTTGGTTGACTCCGCCGAGCAGTACTTC.

This rearrangement joins TRBV7-9 to TRBJ2-7, with TRBD2 matching over 10 bases. Germline assignment: CDR1 SEHNR and CDR2 FQNEAQ (reference sequence). The CDR3 totals 14 residues. The CDR3 loop reads CSSSGGLARYEQYV. CDR3 coding DNA: TGTTCCAGCAGCGGGGGACTAGCGCGTTACGAGCAGTACGTC.

Written as DNA, the CDR3 is TGTGCCAGCAGCTCCCGACTAGCGTACCACAATGAGCAGTTCTTC. It codes for CASSSRLAYHNEQFF. The rearrangement links TRBV7-2 to TRBJ2-1, with 8 nucleotides matching TRBD2. CDR3 length equals 15 residues. CDR1 and CDR2 (germline): SGHTA, FQGNSA. After removal of 4 bases from V and 5 bases from J, the junction contained 7 bases not matched to a gene.

This rearrangement joins TRBV5-6 to TRBJ1-1; 9 nucleotides line up with TRBD1. J gave up 3 bases and V 0 bases, and 0 bases lay outside the gene matches. Germline lookup yields CDR1 SGHDT and CDR2 YYEEEE. CDR3 length equals 14 residues. CDR3 in amino acids: CASSLGTGDTEAFF. The CDR3 coding sequence is TGTGCCAGCAGCTTGGGGACAGGGGACACTGAAGCTTTCTTT.

The J gene is TRBJ1-2, the V gene TRBV15; TRBD1 matches at 11 bases. Per the germline V gene, CDR1 is LNHNV and CDR2 is YYDKDF (reference sequence). V lost 6 bases, J lost 1 base, and 4 bases stayed unmatched. The CDR3 sequence is 15 residues long. CDR3 loop: CATSPGTGGNYGYTF. The CDR3 nucleotides read TGTGCCACCAGTCCCGGGACAGGGGGTAACTATGGCTACACCTTC. Supplemented by reference TRBV15 and TRBJ1-2, the full variable domain reads DAMVIQNPRYQVTQFGKPVTLSCSQTLNHNVMYWYQQKSSQAPKLLFHYYDKDFNNEADTPDNFQSRRPNTSFCFLDIRSPGLGDTAMYLCATSPGTGGNYGYTFGSGTRLTVV.

V is TRBV7-3 and J is TRBJ2-2, with TRBD2 matching 11 bases. This CDR3 comprises 16 residues. V lost 5 bases to trimming and J lost 5 bases; unmatched junction nucleotides: 7. CDR1 and CDR2 (germline): SGHTA, FQGTGA. CDR3 coding DNA: TGTGCCAGCAGCATCCCTAGCGGGAGGAGGACCGGGGAGCTGTTTTTT. This sequence encodes CASSIPSGRRTGELFF. Combining the CDR3 with reference TRBV7-3 and TRBJ2-2 gives the whole variable domain GAGVSQTPSNKVTEKGKYVELRCDPISGHTALYWYRQSLGQGPEFLIYFQGTGAADDSGLPNDRFFAVRPEGSVSTLKIQRTERGDSAVYLCASSIPSGRRTGELFFGEGSRLTVL.

The chain joins TRBV30 to TRBJ1-2; D remains ambiguous. Germline values: CDR1 GTSNPN, CDR2 SVGIG (reference sequence). Trimming cost V 1 base and J 1 base, with 10 bases left between them. This CDR3 region has 14 residues. The CDR3 protein is CAWSGRENNYGYTF. In nucleotides, the CDR3 is TGTGCCTGGAGTGGCCGGGAGAATAACTATGGCTACACCTTC.

The chain links TRBV7-3 to TRBJ2-3; 9 bases align to TRBD1. After removal of 6 bases from V and 3 bases from J, the junction contained 7 bases not matched to a gene. The CDR3 has 15 residues. Germline CDR1 is SGHTA and CDR2 is FQGTGA. CDR3 protein: CASSFGTGRTDTQYF. CDR3 sequence (DNA): TGTGCCAGCAGTTTCGGGACAGGGAGAACAGATACGCAGTATTTT. Together with reference TRBV7-3 and TRBJ2-3, the CDR3 gives the full variable domain: GAGVSQTPSNKVTEKGKYVELRCDPISGHTALYWYRQSLGQGPEFLIYFQGTGAADDSGLPNDRFFAVRPEGSVSTLKIQRTERGDSAVYLCASSFGTGRTDTQYFGPGTRLTVL.

V gene TRBV30 combines with J gene TRBJ1-1, with 7 bases identical to TRBD1. Germline V gene sequence: CDR1 GTSNPN, CDR2 SVGIG (reference sequence). V lost 1 base, J lost 2 bases, and 4 bases stayed unmatched. The CDR3 is made up of 14 amino acids. CDR3 loop: CAWSEGTANTEAFF. CDR3 nucleotide sequence: TGTGCCTGGAGTGAGGGGACAGCTAACACTGAAGCTTTCTTT.

In regard to this clone: At one boundary the junction diverges from the germline segment, which might be a read error. CDR3 coding DNA: TGTGCCTGCAGCCAAGAAAGGTCCCAGGGGAGTTGGACCACAGATACGCAGTATTTT. Translating gives CACSQERSQGSWTTDTQYF. J is TRBJ2-3 and V is TRBV14; D is perhaps TRBD1 (6 bases). The germline gives CDR1 SGHDN, CDR2 FVKESK. This CDR3 is 19 amino acids long.

V is TRBV27 and J is TRBJ1-4; tentative D call: TRBD1 (6 bases). With 4 bases removed from V and 4 bases from J, the gap between germline ends came to 10 bases. The CDR3 is made up of 14 amino acids. CDR1 is MNHEY and CDR2 is SMNVEV in the germline V gene (reference sequence). CDR3 residues: CASSSGQNNEKLFF. DNA of the CDR3: TGTGCCAGCAGTTCCGGACAGAATAATGAAAAACTGTTTTTT.

This chain uses TRBV27 with TRBJ1-1, with D hard to call. The CDR3 spans 14 residues. Deletions cut 4 bases from V and 0 bases from J, with 9 bases between. CDR1 is MNHEY, CDR2 SMNVEV, per germline (reference sequence). As DNA, the CDR3 is TGTGCCAGCAGTTCGTGGCTGATGAACACTGAAGCTTTCTTT. Protein sequence: CASSSWLMNTEAFF.

The V and J genes are TRBV20-1 and TRBJ2-5; D may be TRBD2 (5 bases). The CDR3 loop spans 11 amino acids. The germline V and J ends were trimmed by 3 bases and 5 bases, with 7 bases remaining between them. Germline V CDR1 and CDR2: DFQATT, SNEGSKA (reference sequence). The CDR3 DNA is TGCAGTGCTAGCGGGAAGGAGACCCAGTACTTC. Amino acids: CSASGKETQYF.